The rows below give T cell receptor beta chains drawn from one sample of a study of molecular identifiers for immune sequencing clone quantification. MiXCR was run by TCRdb on the PCR reads, yielding one entry per CDR3 protein. Among 300,000 to 400,000 distinct CDR3 sequences, over 20% were seen once, and the ten largest hold more than 0.8%. The sequencing sample was made of naive CD8+ T cells from blood, with Jurkat cell RNA spiked in. These receptors were obtained from a human donor in good health. Some libraries in this study had Jurkat cell RNA spiked in. The CDR3 runs from the conserved cysteine through the conserved F or W. The D gene is left open where the match is weak. Clone size is given for some rows only: seen once, a few or many times, or a class if the clone is expanded.

len: 14; abundance: many; d_gene: -; v_gene: TRBV29-1; j_gene: TRBJ2-7; CDR3nt: TGCAGCGTTCAACCCGACAGAACTTCCTACGAGCAGTACTTC; CDR3aa: CSVQPDRTSYEQYF
len: 19; abundance: -; d_gene: -; v_gene: TRBV6-2/TRBV6-3; j_gene: TRBJ1-5; CDR3nt: TGTGCCAGCAGTATGGGCTGGCTCACCGGGACAAGGGGCAATCAGCCCCAGCATTTT; CDR3aa: CASSMGWLTGTRGNQPQHF
len: 13; abundance: many; d_gene: -; v_gene: TRBV5-8; j_gene: TRBJ2-7; CDR3nt: TGTGCCAGCAGCTTGGTAGGTCCCTACGAGCAGTACTTC; CDR3aa: CASSLVGPYEQYF
len: 14; abundance: -; d_gene: TRBD2; v_gene: TRBV6-2/TRBV6-3; j_gene: TRBJ2-5; CDR3nt: TGTGTCAGCAGGGGACTAGCCCCACCAGAGACCCAGTACTTC; CDR3aa: CVSRGLAPPETQYF
len: 13; abundance: many; d_gene: TRBD2; v_gene: TRBV6-2/TRBV6-3; j_gene: TRBJ2-7; CDR3nt: TGTGCCAGCAGACTAGCGGGAGAGGGCGAGCAGTACTTC; CDR3aa: CASRLAGEGEQYF
len: 11; abundance: -; d_gene: -; v_gene: TRBV2; j_gene: TRBJ1-5; CDR3nt: TGTGCCAGCGGTGACAGGCAGCCCCAGCATTTT; CDR3aa: CASGDRQPQHF
len: 13; abundance: -; d_gene: TRBD1; v_gene: TRBV27; j_gene: TRBJ1-5; CDR3nt: TGTGCCAGCGGATACAGGGGAGGTCAGCCCCAGCATTTT; CDR3aa: CASGYRGGQPQHF
len: 15; abundance: many; d_gene: TRBD2; v_gene: TRBV7-2; j_gene: TRBJ2-3; CDR3nt: TGTGCCAGCAGCTTAGCAGCGGGACGAACAGATACGCAGTATTTT; CDR3aa: CASSLAAGRTDTQYF
len: 16; abundance: many; d_gene: TRBD1; v_gene: TRBV7-9; j_gene: TRBJ2-7; CDR3nt: TGTGCCAGCAGCTCGAGCCCGGGACAGGGGGGGTACGAGCAGTACTTC; CDR3aa: CASSSSPGQGGYEQYF
len: 13; abundance: many; d_gene: -; v_gene: TRBV27; j_gene: TRBJ1-2; CDR3nt: TGTGCCAGCAGTTTTGAGACAGGCTATGGCTACACCTTC; CDR3aa: CASSFETGYGYTF
len: 14; abundance: many; d_gene: TRBD1; v_gene: TRBV12-3/TRBV12-4; j_gene: TRBJ2-5; CDR3nt: TGTGCCAGCAGTATGGACAGGGGAACGGAGACCCAGTACTTC; CDR3aa: CASSMDRGTETQYF
len: 15; abundance: many; d_gene: -; v_gene: TRBV4-1; j_gene: TRBJ2-1; CDR3nt: TGCGCCAGCAGCCAACTGGCTACAGTGAACAATGAGCAGTTCTTC; CDR3aa: CASSQLATVNNEQFF
len: 16; abundance: many; d_gene: TRBD1; v_gene: TRBV7-9; j_gene: TRBJ2-2; CDR3nt: TGTGCCAGCAAGCCCAGACAGGGGTACGCCTCCGGGGAGCTGTTTTTT; CDR3aa: CASKPRQGYASGELFF
len: 15; abundance: many; d_gene: TRBD1; v_gene: TRBV12-3/TRBV12-4; j_gene: TRBJ2-1; CDR3nt: TGTGCCAGCAGTTTAGCCCCGACAGGGTCTGGTGAGCAGTTCTTC; CDR3aa: CASSLAPTGSGEQFF
len: 14; abundance: -; d_gene: TRBD2; v_gene: TRBV20-1; j_gene: TRBJ2-7; CDR3nt: TGCAGTGCCCAAGAAATCGGGACTAGCCACGAGCAGTACTTC; CDR3aa: CSAQEIGTSHEQYF
len: 12; abundance: -; d_gene: TRBD2; v_gene: TRBV6-6; j_gene: TRBJ2-7; CDR3nt: TGTGCCGTGGGACTAGCGGCCTACGAGCAGTACTTC; CDR3aa: CAVGLAAYEQYF
len: 15; abundance: few; d_gene: -; v_gene: TRBV29-1; j_gene: TRBJ2-1; CDR3nt: TGCAGCGTGCTAACGGAGGGAGGCCTAGACAATGAGCAGTTCTTC; CDR3aa: CSVLTEGGLDNEQFF
len: 15; abundance: many; d_gene: TRBD2; v_gene: TRBV20-1; j_gene: TRBJ2-5; CDR3nt: TGCAGTGCTGGGGGTGAGCGGGAGGGCCAAGAGACCCAGTACTTC; CDR3aa: CSAGGEREGQETQYF
len: 14; abundance: many; d_gene: TRBD1; v_gene: TRBV2; j_gene: TRBJ1-2; CDR3nt: TGTGCCAGCAGCTCAGGACAGGGGGACTATGGCTACACCTTC; CDR3aa: CASSSGQGDYGYTF
len: 17; abundance: many; d_gene: -; v_gene: TRBV7-8; j_gene: TRBJ2-3; CDR3nt: TGTGCCAGCAGCTTAGAGAGGGCTGGTCGTAGCACAGATACGCAGTATTTT; CDR3aa: CASSLERAGRSTDTQYF
len: 15; abundance: many; d_gene: TRBD2; v_gene: TRBV20-1; j_gene: TRBJ2-7; CDR3nt: TGCAGTGCTAGAAGCCTAGCGGGGGAATCCTACGAGCAGTACTTC; CDR3aa: CSARSLAGESYEQYF
len: 15; abundance: many; d_gene: TRBD1; v_gene: TRBV12-3/TRBV12-4; j_gene: TRBJ1-2; CDR3nt: TGTGCCAGCAGTTCCGGACAGGGTTCTAACTATGGCTACACCTTC; CDR3aa: CASSSGQGSNYGYTF
len: 15; abundance: many; d_gene: -; v_gene: TRBV9; j_gene: TRBJ2-1; CDR3nt: TGTGCCAGCAGCGCGGACGGAAGCTCCTACAATGAGCAGTTCTTC; CDR3aa: CASSADGSSYNEQFF
len: 15; abundance: many; d_gene: TRBD1; v_gene: TRBV7-9; j_gene: TRBJ2-5; CDR3nt: TGTGCCAGCAGCATGCGACAGGGAAGGCGAGAGACCCAGTACTTC; CDR3aa: CASSMRQGRRETQYF
len: 19; abundance: many; d_gene: -; v_gene: TRBV7-9; j_gene: TRBJ2-6; CDR3nt: TGTGCCAGCAGTTCTCTAGGCGGGACCCCCACGTGGGGGGCCAACGTCCTGACTTTC; CDR3aa: CASSSLGGTPTWGANVLTF
len: 17; abundance: many; d_gene: TRBD1; v_gene: TRBV7-9; j_gene: TRBJ1-1; CDR3nt: TGTGCCAGCAGACGATCCCGACAGGGGCCCCCGAACACTGAAGCTTTCTTT; CDR3aa: CASRRSRQGPPNTEAFF
len: 14; abundance: many; d_gene: -; v_gene: TRBV27; j_gene: TRBJ1-1; CDR3nt: TGTGCCAGCAGTTTCGATCTGAGGGGTACTGAAGCTTTCTTT; CDR3aa: CASSFDLRGTEAFF
len: 12; abundance: few; d_gene: -; v_gene: TRBV5-4; j_gene: TRBJ1-1; CDR3nt: TGTGCCAGCAGCCGTTCCGCCACTGAAGCTTTCTTT; CDR3aa: CASSRSATEAFF
len: 15; abundance: many; d_gene: -; v_gene: TRBV13; j_gene: TRBJ1-1; CDR3nt: TGTGCCAGCAGCTCGAAGGGGATCCTGAACACTGAAGCTTTCTTT; CDR3aa: CASSSKGILNTEAFF
len: 15; abundance: -; d_gene: TRBD2; v_gene: TRBV10-2; j_gene: TRBJ2-3; CDR3nt: TGCGCCAGCAGGCTAGCGGGGGGGGTGCTGGATGCGCAGTATTTT; CDR3aa: CASRLAGGVLDAQYF
len: 17; abundance: -; d_gene: TRBD2; v_gene: TRBV7-9; j_gene: TRBJ2-3; CDR3nt: TGTGCCAGCAGCGCCGGGACTAGCGGGGGGGCTCCAGATACGCAGTATTTT; CDR3aa: CASSAGTSGGAPDTQYF
len: 15; abundance: many; d_gene: TRBD2; v_gene: TRBV9; j_gene: TRBJ2-5; CDR3nt: TGTGCCAGCAGCGCCTGGGGGGGTCCCCAAGAGACCCAGTACTTC; CDR3aa: CASSAWGGPQETQYF